The T cell receptor (beta chain) under discussion was sequenced for a study of response to subunit inactivated influenza vaccine (dated by TCRdb to the late 2010s). Background for the entire study: The study used deep quantitative T cell receptor repertoire profiling to track responses to a trivalent subunit inactivated influenza vaccine.

Per the publication, the time point label means: 40 to 45 days after influenza vaccine administration. Preparation of the library involved RT-PCR. The run used an Illumina HiSeq 2500. TCRdb reprocessed the public reads (quality trimming at Q25 with fastp, clone calling with MiXCR) and kept in-frame beta chains. Every entry covers one CDR3 protein and lists the most common genes and DNA from its rows. The sample table contains roughly 460,000 distinct CDR3 sequences; only one count was recorded for approximately 9.9% of them. The ten largest clonotypes hold around 12% of the sample. Broad study findings and their caveats: The authors suggested that each seasonal influenza vaccination may recruit only a limited number of new T cells.

This clonotype has just a few counts. Its specific antigen is unknown. No base qualities exist here, and no much larger clone lies one base off it. The TCR comes from a man aged 45-60 years who received an inactivated influenza vaccine. Donor details come from another sample of the same person, matched by shared clones. The input for sequencing was PBMCs from blood, taken more than 35 days after vaccination.

The nucleotides read TGTGCCAGCAGCTCGGACGGTTCGAACACCGGGGAGCTGTTTTTT. This translates into CASSSDGSNTGELFF. The chain links TRBV7-9 with TRBJ2-2, with no reliable assignment of the D segment. Trimming costs V 4 bases and J 0 bases, and their ends lie 9 bases apart. CDR1 and CDR2, per the germline V gene (reference sequence), are SEHNR and FQNEAQ. The CDR3 contains 15 residues, cysteine and phenylalanine counted. The CDR3 DNA has 45 bases and is translated from base 1.